Listed here are 18 T cell receptor beta chains from one sample, sequenced in a study of blood T cell repertoires in COVID-19 (TCRdb year 2020). Receptors were amplified or captured by the immunoSEQ multiplex PCR assay. Drawn from immuneACCESS, this table holds only the in-frame rearrangements with V and J called that TCRdb kept. Clones are partly lost; checked studies trace under half to an unresolved V gene and leave the rest unexplained. For this sample the table gives under 50,000 clones, of which roughly 84% were detected only once. Of the sample, roughly 4.4% falls within the top ten clones. Material for sequencing was peripheral blood. These receptors were obtained from a man between 50 and 59 years old with active COVID-19.

The V call is TRBV28, the J call TRBJ1-2; the match to TRBD1 covers 7 bases. The CDR3 runs to 14 residues. With V trimmed by 6 bases and J by 4 bases, 8 bases remained unmatched. Germline V gene lookup returns CDR1 MDHEN and CDR2 SYDVKM. The CDR3 region has the DNA TGTGCCAGCAGACCTCATGACAGGGTCTATGGCTACACCTTC. It translates to CASRPHDRVYGYTF.

The rearrangement uses TRBV29-1 and TRBJ2-7; 8 nucleotides match TRBD1. J gave up 2 bases and V 4 bases, and 1 base lay outside the gene matches. The length of the CDR3 is 12 residues. Per the germline V gene, CDR1 is SQVTM and CDR2 is ANQGSEA. The CDR3 nucleotides are TGCAGCGTTGGGGACAGGACCTACGAGCAGTACTTC. Amino acid sequence: CSVGDRTYEQYF.

This clone has only one observation. This chain uses TRBV15 with TRBJ1-4, with TRBD1 matching 9 bases. J was trimmed by 8 bases and V by 5 bases; bases with no gene match: 15. The germline CDR1 and CDR2 sequences are LNHNV and YYDKDF (reference sequence). CDR3 length: 17 amino acids. The CDR3 spells CATSGQGTDARGEKLFF. The CDR3 coding sequence is TGTGCCACCAGCGGACAGGGGACAGATGCACGGGGGGAAAAACTGTTTTTT.

This clone has only one observation. J is TRBJ1-1 and V is TRBV9, with 7 bases that match TRBD1. The CDR3 spans 14 residues. Unmatched junction bases numbered 4, after V lost 1 base and J lost 4 bases. In germline, CDR1 is SGDLS, CDR2 YYNGEE. The CDR3 DNA is TGTGCCAGCAGCGTAAGGGGGCTGGGCACTGAAGCTTTCTTT. It specifies CASSVRGLGTEAFF.

The chain links TRBV12-3 or TRBV12-4 to TRBJ2-3, with D hard to call. The CDR3 is 13 amino acids. Trimming removed 7 bases from V and 6 bases from J, with 14 bases in between. The CDR3 sequence: CASTRRPRDTQYF. CDR3 nucleotides: TGTGCCAGCACCCGGCGTCCCAGGGATACGCAGTATTTT.

The chain joins TRBV7-9 to TRBJ2-5; perhaps TRBD2 as D (6 bases). CDR1 and CDR2 (germline): SEHNR, FQNEAQ (reference sequence). The length of the CDR3 is 14 residues. V was cut by 1 base and J by 5 bases, with 11 bases left in between. CDR3 amino acids: CASSLGSGGETQYF. CDR3 DNA: TGTGCCAGCAGCTTAGGTAGCGGTGGGGAGACCCAGTACTTC.

The chain is built from TRBV4-3 and TRBJ2-2, with 11 nucleotides matching TRBD2. The CDR3 covers 16 residues. CDR1 and CDR2 (germline): LGHNA, YSLEER. V was clipped by 7 bases and J by 4 bases; unmatched bases: 8. CDR3 bases: TGCGCCAGCACCACGGGACTAGCGGAAGGCACCGGGGAGCTGTTTTTT. This sequence encodes CASTTGLAEGTGELFF.

This clone was counted only a few times. CDR3: CASSSQGSGNTIYF. The CDR3 bases are TGTGCCAGCAGCTCCCAGGGATCCGGAAACACCATATATTTT. This chain links TRBV7-2 with TRBJ1-3; the D gene is possibly TRBD1 (5 bases). Trimming cost V 4 bases and J 4 bases, with 11 bases left between them. Germline-derived CDR1 and CDR2 are SGHTA and FQGNSA. The CDR3 totals 14 residues.

A few counts support this clone. The chain's CDR3 is CASSPPSTGLAGEQFF. The CDR3 nucleotides read TGTGCCAGCTCACCACCGTCGACAGGGCTAGCAGGTGAGCAGTTCTTC. V usage is TRBV18 and J usage is TRBJ2-1; 7 bases match TRBD1. Per the germline V gene, CDR1 is KGHSH and CDR2 is LQKENI. J was trimmed by 9 bases and V by 0 bases; bases with no gene match: 11. The CDR3 runs 16 residues.

This clone is medium-sized. V and J are TRBV7-6 and TRBJ1-4; 9 nucleotides align to TRBD1. The CDR3 covers 15 residues. V was clipped by 5 bases and J by 7 bases; unmatched bases: 8. The germline CDR1 and CDR2 sequences are SGHVS and FNYEAQ. The CDR3 DNA reads as TGTGCCAGCAGCGTCCCGGGACAGGGTGCTGAAAAACTGTTTTTT. Translation gives CASSVPGQGAEKLFF. The full variable domain, completed using reference TRBV7-6 and TRBJ1-4, is GAGVSQSPRYKVTKRGQDVALRCDPISGHVSLYWYRQALGQGPEFLTYFNYEAQQDKSGLPNDRFSAERPEGSISTLTIQRTEQRDSAMYRCASSVPGQGAEKLFFGSGTQLSVL.

The chain uses TRBV24-1 and TRBJ2-6, with a tentative D call TRBD2 (5 bases). CDR1 is KGHDR, CDR2 SFDVKD, per germline. The CDR3 is 14 residues long. V dropped 5 bases and J dropped 2 bases, with 6 bases sitting between them. Written as DNA, the CDR3 is TGTGCCACCAGTGCGGGGACTGGGGCCAACGTCCTGACTTTC. Its protein is CATSAGTGANVLTF.

This clone is a singleton in its sample. The gene calls are TRBV5-8 and TRBJ2-7, with a tentative D call TRBD1 (6 bases). The CDR3 is 13 amino acids. The germline gives CDR1 SGHTS, CDR2 YDEGEE. The germline V and J ends were trimmed by 4 bases and 2 bases, with 10 bases remaining between them. DNA of the CDR3: TGTGCCAGCAGCGTAGGGGGACCCTACGAGCAGTACTTC. It specifies CASSVGGPYEQYF.

CDR3 nucleotides: TGTGCCAGCAGCTTAGAATTGCGGGGGACAGATACGCAGTATTTT. It codes for CASSLELRGTDTQYF. J is TRBJ2-3 and V is TRBV7-2; 7 bases align to TRBD2. Germline CDR1 SGHTA, CDR2 FQGNSA. Trimming at V came to 1 base and at J to 3 bases, leaving 4 bases not matched to a gene. CDR3 length: 15 amino acids.

This sequence joins TRBV7-9 and TRBJ1-3; tentatively, D is TRBD1 (5 bases). From germline, CDR1 is SEHNR and CDR2 FQNEAQ (reference sequence). V was clipped by 0 bases and J by 3 bases, with 9 bases between them. The CDR3 runs to 15 residues. CDR3 in DNA: TGTGCCAGCAGCTTAGCAGGACACCTTGGAAACACCATATATTTT. This sequence encodes CASSLAGHLGNTIYF.

In this sample, this clone turned up a few times. The chain couples TRBV19 to TRBJ2-7; no clear D gene. Germline V gene sequence: CDR1 LNHDA, CDR2 SQIVND (reference sequence). Trimming cost V 5 bases and J 2 bases, with 16 bases left between them. This CDR3 has 15 amino acids. CDR3 DNA: TGTGCCAGTAGTTTTAGCCTAGTTGGCGCCTACGAGCAGTACTTC. Translating it yields CASSFSLVGAYEQYF.

CDR3 region: CASSYLRGGYNEQFF. Here the CDR3 DNA reads TGTGCCAGCAGTTACTTGCGGGGGGGGTACAATGAGCAGTTCTTC. V and J are TRBV6-5 and TRBJ2-1; 9 positions agree with TRBD2. Per germline, CDR1 MNHEY and CDR2 SVGAGI. V dropped 1 base and J dropped 4; count of bases not matched to a gene: 2. The CDR3 extends over 15 amino acids.

The rearrangement links TRBV21-1 to TRBJ2-4; the table's D call, TRBD2, has no DNA check behind it. TRBV21-1 is classified as a pseudogene. This CDR3 is 18 amino acids long. CDR3 sequence (DNA): TGTGCCAGCAGCCAAAGAAGAGAGAAGCGGGGGAATATAAACATTCAGTACTTC. This encodes CASSQRREKRGNINIQYF.

The rearrangement uses TRBV7-2 and TRBJ1-2; unclear D gene. Trimming cost V 2 bases and J 2 bases, with 18 bases left between them. The germline V gene has CDR1 SGHTA and CDR2 FQGNSA. The CDR3 has 17 residues. CDR3 residues: CASSLTSVRGGNYGYTF. The CDR3 DNA sequence: TGTGCCAGCAGCTTAACGTCGGTGAGAGGCGGGAACTATGGCTACACCTTC.